Listed below are T cell receptor beta chains from one sample, sequenced in a study of shared clonotypes between healthy human individuals. Measured with immunoSEQ multiplex PCR; TCRdb has only the in-frame clones, and not every one. In the table there are around 500,000 clones, 79% of which are singletons. The material sequenced was PBMCs. These receptors were collected from a woman aged 40 to 55 in good health. Some clones in this sample may be carry-over from other donors' samples. Both conserved end residues are part of each CDR3. Fields, in order: D gene, clone size, V gene, J gene, CDR3 protein, CDR3 DNA. A D gene is named only where the DNA matches it firmly. Only some rows state a clone size, as once, few, many or a class for expanded clones.

-	-	TRBV4-2	TRBJ2-5	CASSPYHGRETQYF	TGTGCCAGCAGCCCCTACCACGGTAGGGAGACCCAGTACTTC
-	-	TRBV6-1	TRBJ1-5	CASRLGTFSNQPQHF	TGTGCCAGCAGACTAGGGACATTCAGCAATCAGCCCCAGCATTTT
TRBD1	-	TRBV28	TRBJ2-5	CASSLGPLTGWYQETQYF	TGTGCCAGCAGTTTGGGGCCCCTGACAGGGTGGTACCAAGAGACCCAGTACTTC
TRBD2	-	TRBV4-1	TRBJ2-7	CASSQAGGLAGYEQYF	TGCGCCAGCAGCCAAGCCGGTGGACTAGCGGGGTACGAGCAGTACTTC
-	many	TRBV4-1	TRBJ1-3	CASSQVGQGLFGNTIYF	TGCGCCAGCAGCCAAGTCGGGCAGGGTCTTTTTGGAAACACCATATATTTT
-	-	TRBV10-3	TRBJ2-1	CAISAGGLAGDEQFF	TGTGCCATCAGTGCGGGTGGACTCGCGGGCGATGAGCAGTTCTTC
-	-	TRBV27	TRBJ1-2	CASSSHTGFYGYTF	TGTGCCAGCAGTTCCCACACAGGGTTCTATGGCTACACCTTC
TRBD1	-	TRBV28	TRBJ1-5	CASSRFQGGNQPQHF	TGTGCCAGCAGTCGATTCCAGGGGGGCAATCAGCCCCAGCATTTT
TRBD1	-	TRBV5-1	TRBJ2-6	CASSLGDRVKSGANVLTF	TGCGCCAGCAGCTTGGGGGACAGGGTGAAGTCTGGGGCCAACGTCCTGACTTTC
-	-	TRBV11-1	TRBJ2-1	CASSLVGGSNPRYEQFF	TGTGCCAGCAGCTTAGTGGGGGGCAGCAACCCGAGGTATGAGCAGTTCTTC
TRBD2	-	TRBV29-1	TRBJ2-4	CSVAGGGKNIQYF	TGCAGCGTTGCTGGCGGGGGCAAAAACATTCAGTACTTC
-	-	TRBV7-9	TRBJ2-7	CASSPQGGRDEQYF	TGTGCCAGCAGCCCCCAGGGGGGCAGGGACGAGCAGTACTTC
-	-	TRBV5-4	TRBJ2-7	CASSPRGSGSYEQYF	TGTGCCAGCAGCCCACGAGGTAGCGGATCCTACGAGCAGTACTTC
TRBD1	-	TRBV7-2	TRBJ2-4	CASSPPGGGDIQYF	TGTGCCAGCAGCCCCCCAGGGGGCGGCGACATTCAGTACTTC
TRBD2	many	TRBV6-1	TRBJ2-1	CASSGLRTSGRANEQFF	TGTGCCAGCAGTGGTCTCCGGACTAGCGGGAGGGCCAATGAGCAGTTCTTC
-	-	TRBV5-1	TRBJ2-5	CASRSRDGPETQYF	TGCGCCAGCAGGTCCAGGGACGGCCCTGAGACCCAGTACTTC
-	many	TRBV11-2	TRBJ2-7	CASSLQRASYEQYF	TGTGCCAGCAGCTTACAGCGGGCCTCCTACGAGCAGTACTTC